This T cell receptor beta chain stems from a study of T-cell reconstitution after alpha-beta-depleted transplantation in children. Germline CDR1 and CDR2: SGHRS and YFSETQ. CDR3 size: 14 residues. As for this clonotype: This may be a read error, as it is one base from a much larger clone.

It was with unique molecular identifiers that the TCRbeta library was prepared. TCRdb reprocessed the PCR reads via MiXCR and lists one record per CDR3 protein. Here the sample spans about 230,000 distinct CDR3 sequences, about 9.6% being singletons. The chain is built from TRBV5-1 and TRBJ2-5; D is perhaps TRBD1 (5 bases). This sequence originates from a human donor who donated a stem cell graft to a child with SCID. The sample consisted of PBMCs from the stem cell graft donor, taken from the stem cell graft. The CDR3 DNA follows: TGCGCCAGCAGCTTGGAGGCAGGGTTGGAGACCCAGTCCTTC. Translating it yields CASSLEAGLETQSF.